This paragraph covers one T cell receptor (beta chain) sequence. In germline, CDR1 is MDHEN, CDR2 SYDVKM. V lost 5 bases and J 3 bases, leaving 10 bases between the germline ends. The length of the CDR3 is 14 residues. The record originates from a study of blood T cells in healthy people across ages. Caucasian, healthy and from Russia, the donors were aged between about 6 and 100. Through a sample-barcoded 5' primer and a J-beta primer mix, a second PCR was run for 7 to 11 cycles. With 12 random nucleotides, a template-switch adaptor tagged each individual cDNA molecule. The study obtained at least 2.5 million CDR3-containing paired-end reads from every sample. TCRdb redid the calling of the 5' RACE reads with MiXCR, one entry per CDR3 protein. Of approximately 730,000 distinct CDR3 sequences in the sample, around 40% were seen once.

The receptor was isolated from a woman aged 55-75 years in good health. The sample comprised blood. The chain links TRBV28 to TRBJ1-4; D is ambiguous. CDR3 loop: CASSGRWSNEKLFF. The CDR3 bases are TGTGCCAGCAGTGGAAGGTGGTCTAATGAAAAACTGTTTTTT. The full variable domain, its missing parts supplied by reference TRBV28 and TRBJ1-4, is DVKVTQSSRYLVKRTGEKVFLECVQDMDHENMFWYRQDPGLGLRLIYFSYDVKMKEKGDIPEGYSVSREKKERFSLILESASTNQTSMYLCASSGRWSNEKLFFGSGTQLSVL.